The 25 T cell receptor beta chains reported below all come from one sample, sequenced in a study of glioma-infiltrating T cells. TCR alpha and beta CDR3 regions were amplified from RNA using iRepertoire nested multiplex PCR. TCRdb re-called the multiplex PCR reads with MiXCR, one entry per CDR3 protein. The data hold fewer than 250,000 distinct CDR3 sequences, with about 31% observed a single time. Sequencing used glioma tissue, nonneoplastic brain tissue, or PBMCs (not recorded which). The source is a human donor with low-grade glioma or glioblastoma, undergoing nonglioma brain surgery, or in good health (not recorded which).

This clonotype was recorded at least ten times. The V gene is TRBV10-3, the J gene TRBJ2-1; 9 positions agree with TRBD2. Germline V gene data show CDR1 as ENHRY and CDR2 as SYGVKD. This CDR3 region has 15 residues. V was clipped by 6 bases and J by 2 bases; unmatched bases: 5. CDR3 in amino acids: CAISGSGGTYNEQFF. CDR3 nucleotides: TGTGCCATCAGCGGTAGCGGGGGTACCTACAATGAGCAGTTCTTC.

In the case of this clonotype: Just one base apart from a much larger clone, this may be a read error. V usage is TRBV2 and J usage is TRBJ2-1; 9 nucleotides agree with TRBD2. This CDR3 contains 17 residues. Germline loops: CDR1 SNHLY, CDR2 FYNNEI. The CDR3 bases are TGTGCCAGCAGCGAACAGTTCAGCGGGAGGTCTAACAATCAGCAGTTCTTC. As protein: CASSEQFSGRSNNQQFF. The entire variable domain, with the rest obtained from reference TRBV2 and TRBJ2-1, is as follows: EPEVTQTPSHQVTQMGQEVILRCVPISNHLYFYWYRQILGQKVEFLVSFYNNEISEKSEIFDDQFSVERPDGSNFTLKIRSTKLEDSAMYFCASSEQFSGRSNNQQFFGPGTRLTVL.

This clonotype showed up many times. The genes are TRBV20-1 and TRBJ2-2; TRBD2 aligns across 10 bases. CDR3 length: 15 amino acids. V lost 1 base and J lost 4; bases outside the gene matches: 3. Germline lookup yields CDR1 DFQATT and CDR2 SNEGSKA (reference sequence). CDR3 residues: CSARGASGSTGELFF. The CDR3 DNA follows: TGCAGTGCTAGAGGGGCTAGCGGGAGCACCGGGGAGCTGTTTTTT.

In its sample, this clonotype was seen many times. The V gene is TRBV6-2 or TRBV6-3, the J gene TRBJ2-7; 8 bases map to TRBD1. Germline V gene lookup returns CDR1 MNHEY and CDR2 SVGEGT. J lost 1 base, V lost 0 bases, and 8 bases had no gene match. The CDR3 consists of 17 residues. In DNA form, the CDR3 reads TGTGCCAGCAGTTACTCTTGGACAGGGTTGTCGTCCTACGAGCAGTACTTC. Its translation is CASSYSWTGLSSYEQYF.

The V gene is TRBV12-3 or TRBV12-4, the J gene TRBJ2-3; D is perhaps TRBD2 (6 bases). V was cut by 3 bases and J by 1 base, with 11 bases left in between. The CDR3 consists of 15 residues. This chain's CDR3 is CASSLRGPGTDTQYF. The CDR3 DNA reads TGTGCCAGCAGTTTGCGGGGTCCTGGCACAGATACGCAGTATTTT.

This clonotype has a single count. The V and J genes are TRBV18 and TRBJ2-2, with TRBD2 matching 7 bases. This CDR3 region has 16 residues. With 2 bases clipped from V and 0 bases from J, the junction kept 3 bases outside the gene matches. Germline loops: CDR1 KGHSH, CDR2 LQKENI. This CDR3 is CASSPGTTANTGELFF. The CDR3 nucleotides read TGTGCCAGCTCACCAGGGACTACCGCGAACACCGGGGAGCTGTTTTTT.

This clonotype was observed at least ten times. This chain links TRBV29-1 with TRBJ2-7; D is perhaps TRBD2 (6 bases). The CDR3 consists of 14 residues. Between the trimmed V and J ends, which lost 6 bases and 6 bases, there was a span of 21 bases. Germline CDR1 SQVTM, CDR2 ANQGSEA. CDR3 coding DNA: TGCAGCGTAGTTGGAGGGTTAGCGTCGTCCGAGCAGTACTTC. As protein: CSVVGGLASSEQYF.

V gene TRBV27 combines with J gene TRBJ2-5; D possibly corresponds to TRBD2 (6 bases). In germline, CDR1 is MNHEY, CDR2 SMNVEV (reference sequence). V was cut by 5 bases and J by 1 base, with 11 bases left in between. The CDR3 has 14 residues. CDR3 loop: CASSPGLRQETQYF. The CDR3 DNA is TGTGCCAGCAGTCCGGGACTCCGCCAAGAGACCCAGTACTTC.

This clonotype was detected a few times. The chain has TRBV28 and TRBJ2-1; 9 bases are a match to TRBD2. This CDR3 contains 17 residues. Per germline, CDR1 MDHEN and CDR2 SYDVKM. V shed 4 bases, J shed 3 bases, and the junction held 10 bases outside the gene matches. The CDR3 sequence: CASSSPESSGNYNEQFF. CDR3 nucleotide sequence: TGTGCCAGCAGTTCCCCCGAGTCTAGCGGGAACTACAATGAGCAGTTCTTC.

This clonotype was picked up many times. J is TRBJ2-7 and V is TRBV7-2, with unresolved D. With 5 bases removed from V and 2 bases from J, the gap between germline ends came to 16 bases. This CDR3 contains 15 residues. Germline loops: CDR1 SGHTA, CDR2 FQGNSA. The CDR3 nucleotides are TGTGCCAGCAGCCTGCGGCCCAGGCCGACCTACGAGCAGTACTTC. Translating it yields CASSLRPRPTYEQYF.

The V call is TRBV19, the J call TRBJ2-7; 9 bases align to TRBD1. The junction had 5 bases not matched to a gene; V was cut back by 4 bases and J by 4 bases. The CDR3 has 14 amino acids. The germline gives CDR1 LNHDA, CDR2 SQIVND (reference sequence). The chain's CDR3 is CASSKGTGTYEQYF. The CDR3 coding sequence is TGTGCCAGTAGTAAGGGGACAGGGACTTACGAGCAGTACTTC.

Concerning this clonotype: The junction departs from the called germline gene at one end, perhaps through a read error. The CDR3 DNA follows: TGTGCCAGCAGCCAAGTCGGGACAGGGTCTGGGGCCAACATCCTGACTTTC. Translated: CASSQVGTGSGANILTF. This sequence joins TRBV3-1 and TRBJ2-6; 9 positions match TRBD1. CDR1 is LGHDT, CDR2 YNNKEL, per germline (reference sequence). CDR3 length: 17 residues.

The V and J genes are TRBV2 and TRBJ2-2; D gene unclear. The CDR3 has 14 residues. Germline CDR1 reads SNHLY; CDR2 reads FYNNEI. The germline V and J ends were trimmed by 5 bases and 1 base, with 8 bases remaining between them. The CDR3 sequence is CASSPWGNTGELFF. In DNA, the CDR3 is TGTGCCAGCAGTCCCTGGGGGAACACCGGGGAGCTGTTTTTT.

Regarding this clonotype: A read error may be the cause here, since a much bigger clone is one base away. This chain joins TRBV6-9 and TRBJ2-4, with no clear D. Germline V gene lookup returns CDR1 MNHGY and CDR2 SVAAGI. The CDR3 runs to 11 residues. CDR3 region: CDSSYSNSRSF. The CDR3, as DNA: TGTGACAGCAGTTACTCGAACTCGCGATCCTTC.

The V call is TRBV5-4, the J call TRBJ1-1; 8 bases fit TRBD1. The germline V gene encodes CDR1 SGHNT and CDR2 YYREEE (reference sequence). This CDR3 has 15 residues. V was pared by 0 bases and J by 3 bases, with 4 bases of the junction left unmatched. This CDR3 reads CASSLEGQEDTEAFF. In nucleotides, the CDR3 is TGTGCCAGCAGCTTGGAGGGACAGGAGGACACTGAAGCTTTCTTT.

J is TRBJ2-2 and V is TRBV12-5, with 8 bases identical to TRBD2. The CDR3 runs to 17 residues. CDR1 is LGHNT, CDR2 FRNRAP, per germline. V gave up 7 bases and J gave up 7 bases; unmatched junction bases: 17. CDR3 sequence (DNA): TGTGCTAGTGCCAAATCCCAAACGACTAGCGCGGGCGGGGAGCTGTTTTTT. It translates to CASAKSQTTSAGGELFF.

The V gene is TRBV12-3 or TRBV12-4, the J gene TRBJ1-3; D not certain. V lost 6 bases, J lost 6 bases, and 15 bases lay in between. This CDR3 has 14 residues. CDR3 DNA: TGTGCCAGCAGCCACCCCGGGATTCAAAACACCATATATTTT. This gives the protein CASSHPGIQNTIYF.

This clonotype was recorded at least ten times. The chain has TRBV20-1 and TRBJ1-5; D call uncertain. Germline V gene data show CDR1 as DFQATT and CDR2 as SNEGSKA (reference sequence). Trimming cost V 3 bases and J 8 bases, with 17 bases left between them. This CDR3 spans 14 amino acids. DNA for the CDR3: TGCAGTGCTAGTCAAGAGCCGGCGGGTGAGCCCCAGCATTTT. Its protein is CSASQEPAGEPQHF.

V and J are TRBV20-1 and TRBJ1-1, with unresolved D. The CDR3 has 14 residues. The germline V and J ends were trimmed by 0 bases and 0 bases, with 8 bases remaining between them. Per germline, CDR1 DFQATT and CDR2 SNEGSKA (reference sequence). The CDR3 DNA follows: TGCAGTGCTAGAGAGGCGGCCATGAACACTGAAGCTTTCTTT. Translation: CSAREAAMNTEAFF.

The chain has TRBV7-9 and TRBJ2-7; D not certain. Looked up from germline, CDR1 is SEHNR and CDR2 is FQNEAQ (reference sequence). Trimming took 2 bases from V and 5 from J, leaving 7 bases between them. This CDR3 spans 12 amino acids. The CDR3 loop reads CASSLTVNEQYF. CDR3 DNA sequence: TGTGCCAGCAGCTTAACGGTCAACGAGCAGTACTTC.

With respect to this clonotype: A read error may be the cause here, since a much bigger clone is one base away. V usage is TRBV4-1 and J usage is TRBJ2-3; D is ambiguous. V gave up 4 bases and J gave up 6 bases, with 11 bases separating them. There are 13 residues in the CDR3. Germline V gives CDR1 MGHRA, CDR2 YSYEKL. This chain's CDR3 is CASSRDSADTQYF. The CDR3 DNA reads as TGCGCCAGCAGCCGGGATTCGGCGGATACGCAGTATTTT.

This clonotype has only a few counts. This may come from a read error, since a much larger clone is one base off. The V gene is TRBV6-5, the J gene TRBJ2-7; TRBD2 matches at 8 bases. Looked up from germline, CDR1 is MNHEY and CDR2 is SVGAGI. The CDR3 has 15 amino acids. J lost 6 bases, V lost 6 bases, and 13 bases had no gene match. CDR3 DNA: TGTGCCAGCAGGCGCCAGGTAGCGGGGACCTGCGAGCAGTACTTC. Translating gives CASRRQVAGTCEQYF.

Comment on this clonotype: This may be a read error: a much more frequent sequence differs by one nucleotide. The chain carries TRBV28 and TRBJ2-3; 7 bases line up with TRBD2. The CDR3 covers 15 residues. Germline V gene sequence: CDR1 MDHEN, CDR2 SYDVKM. CDR3 loop: CASRQSGIYADAQYF. Here the CDR3 DNA reads TGTGCCAGCAGACAAAGCGGGATATACGCAGATGCGCAGTATTTT.

The CDR3: CASSQDRESYEQYF. The CDR3, as DNA: TGCGCCAGCAGCCAAGATCGGGAGTCCTACGAGCAGTACTTC. The rearrangement links TRBV4-1 to TRBJ2-7, with a possible D match to TRBD2 (6 bases). Trimming removed 0 bases at V and 1 base at J, with 7 bases between. Germline V lookup: CDR1 MGHRA, CDR2 YSYEKL. The CDR3 loop spans 14 amino acids.

About this clonotype itself: A much larger clone is a single base away; this may be a read error. The chain couples TRBV28 to TRBJ1-1, with D possibly matching TRBD1 (5 bases). This CDR3 region has 14 residues. Trimming stripped 6 bases from V and 6 bases from J, with 17 bases between. The germline V gene has CDR1 MDHEN and CDR2 SYDVKM. CDR3 amino acids: CASSLGGTGAEAFF. The CDR3, as DNA: TGTGCCAGCAGCCTGGGGGGGACGGGCGCTGAAGCTTTCTTT.